One and the same sample provided the 24 T cell receptor beta chains below, sequenced in a study of tumor-infiltrating lymphocytes in localized non-small cell lung cancer. Assay used: immunoSEQ multiplex PCR; TCRdb lists only in-frame clones, some missing. The sample records around 13,000 clones, 75% to 90% being singletons. The sample taken for sequencing was uninvolved lung tissue not adjacent to the tumor. The receptors were gathered from a human donor with non-small cell lung cancer.

The chain links TRBV5-6 to TRBJ2-7; 9 bases map to TRBD2. V was pared by 6 bases and J by 7 bases, with 8 bases of the junction left unmatched. This CDR3 spans 13 amino acids. Germline CDR1 is SGHDT and CDR2 is YYEEEE. The chain's CDR3 is CASTDGLAWEQYF. The CDR3 coding sequence is TGTGCCAGCACCGATGGACTAGCGTGGGAGCAGTACTTC.

The rearrangement uses TRBV6-5 and TRBJ2-7; the match to TRBD1 covers 8 bases. The ends lost 2 bases at V and 7 bases at J; junction bases unmatched: 7. The germline V gene has CDR1 MNHEY and CDR2 SVGAGI. This CDR3 spans 14 amino acids. CDR3 sequence: CASSYGQGVGEQYF. CDR3 bases: TGTGCCAGCAGTTACGGACAGGGTGTAGGTGAGCAGTACTTC.

V gene TRBV5-1 combines with J gene TRBJ1-1; D not certain. V lost 2 bases and J lost 0, with 11 bases in between. CDR1 is SGHRS, CDR2 YFSETQ, per germline. The CDR3 extends over 15 amino acids. DNA of the CDR3: TGCGCCAGCAGCTTAAATTTTGGAATGAACACTGAAGCTTTCTTT. Protein sequence: CASSLNFGMNTEAFF. The whole variable domain, remainder taken from reference TRBV5-1 and TRBJ1-1, is KAGVTQTPRYLIKTRGQQVTLSCSPISGHRSVSWYQQTPGQGLQFLFEYFSETQRNKGNFPGRFSGRQFSNSRSEMNVSTLELGDSALYLCASSLNFGMNTEAFFGQGTRLTVV.

DNA for the CDR3: TGTGCCAGCAGCTTGGTGGCTAGCAGCACAGATACGCAGTATTTT. Residues: CASSLVASSTDTQYF. The V gene is TRBV7-2, the J gene TRBJ2-3; possibly TRBD2 for D (5 bases). Per germline, CDR1 SGHTA and CDR2 FQGNSA. The V and J ends lost 3 bases and 0 bases respectively, with 10 bases between them. The CDR3 contains 15 residues.

The gene calls are TRBV18 and TRBJ2-2; 10 nucleotides match TRBD2. Unmatched junction bases numbered 7, after V lost 2 bases and J lost 1 base. Germline V CDR1 and CDR2: KGHSH, LQKENI. The CDR3 runs to 18 residues. The CDR3 nucleotides read TGTGCCAGCTCACCATTCGAGACTAGCGGGCGGAACACCGGGGAGCTGTTTTTT. Its protein is CASSPFETSGRNTGELFF.

This clone occurred a few times. J is TRBJ1-4 and V is TRBV6-1, with D hard to call. V dropped 3 bases and J dropped 1 base, with 6 bases sitting between them. This CDR3 comprises 14 residues. In germline, CDR1 is MNHNS, CDR2 SASEGT. CDR3 bases: TGTGCCAGCAGTGATGTCCTAACTAATGAAAAACTGTTTTTT. The encoded protein is CASSDVLTNEKLFF.

The rearrangement links TRBV30 to TRBJ2-1, with D perhaps assigned TRBD1 or TRBD2 (5 bases each). Germline V lookup: CDR1 GTSNPN, CDR2 SVGIG (reference sequence). The germline V and J ends were trimmed by 5 bases and 7 bases, with 18 bases remaining between them. The CDR3 loop spans 14 amino acids. The CDR3 protein is CAWDQGSPGNEQFF. DNA of the CDR3: TGTGCCTGGGATCAGGGATCCCCGGGGAATGAGCAGTTCTTC. Combining the CDR3 with reference TRBV30 and TRBJ2-1 gives the whole variable domain SQTIHQWPATLVQPVGSPLSLECTVEGTSNPNLYWYRQAAGRGLQLLFYSVGIGQISSEVPQNLSASRPQDRQFILSSKKLLLSDSGFYLCAWDQGSPGNEQFFGPGTRLTVL.

This clone was recorded a few times. V gene TRBV19 combines with J gene TRBJ2-1, with 11 bases aligning to TRBD2. This CDR3 is built from 15 residues. Germline CDR1 is LNHDA and CDR2 is SQIVND (reference sequence). Trimming at V came to 6 bases and at J to 5 bases, leaving 6 bases not matched to a gene. CDR3 protein: CASRLAGGPHNEQFF. The CDR3 DNA sequence: TGTGCCAGTAGGCTAGCGGGAGGACCTCACAATGAGCAGTTCTTC.

The chain has TRBV6-5 and TRBJ2-2; 7 bases agree with TRBD2. This CDR3 contains 15 residues. Germline lookup yields CDR1 MNHEY and CDR2 SVGAGI. The V and J ends lost 5 bases and 2 bases, in that order; junction bases with no gene match: 5. CDR3 nucleotide sequence: TGTGCCAGCAGTCGCCAGCGGGGTAACACCGGGGAGCTGTTTTTT. Translating it yields CASSRQRGNTGELFF.

This clone was detected only a few times. V usage is TRBV9 and J usage is TRBJ2-7, with a tentative D call TRBD1 (6 bases). Looked up from germline, CDR1 is SGDLS and CDR2 is YYNGEE. Trimming removed 0 bases from V and 4 bases from J, with 17 bases in between. This CDR3 contains 16 residues. The CDR3: CASSVAGVGALYEQYF. CDR3 DNA sequence: TGTGCCAGCAGCGTAGCAGGGGTAGGGGCTTTATACGAGCAGTACTTC.

The CDR3 bases are TGCGCCAGCAGCTTGGCGGGGGCGAGCTCCTACGAGCAGTACTTC. Translated: CASSLAGASSYEQYF. The chain couples TRBV5-1 to TRBJ2-7; possibly TRBD1 or TRBD2 for D (6 bases each). Germline V gene lookup returns CDR1 SGHRS and CDR2 YFSETQ. The CDR3 sequence is 15 residues long. Trimming took 0 bases from V and 0 from J, leaving 10 bases between them.

The rearrangement links TRBV2 to TRBJ2-2; TRBD1 aligns across 7 bases. The CDR3 has 14 amino acids. In germline, CDR1 is SNHLY, CDR2 FYNNEI. After removal of 4 bases from V and 7 bases from J, the junction contained 6 bases not matched to a gene. The CDR3 DNA reads TGTGCCAGCAGTGTTGAGGGGGCGGGCGGGGAGCTGTTTTTT. Amino acids: CASSVEGAGGELFF.

J is TRBJ1-2 and V is TRBV4-1; 11 bases line up with TRBD1. Germline CDR1 reads MGHRA; CDR2 reads YSYEKL. This CDR3 is 14 amino acids long. After removal of 7 bases from V and 7 bases from J, the junction contained 8 bases not matched to a gene. The CDR3 region is CASTPGQGAFGYTF. The CDR3 DNA sequence: TGCGCCAGCACGCCCGGACAGGGGGCTTTTGGCTACACCTTC.

V gene TRBV19 combines with J gene TRBJ2-7; D call uncertain. CDR3 length equals 14 residues. Germline V lookup: CDR1 LNHDA, CDR2 SQIVND (reference sequence). Trimming took off 3 bases at V and 2 bases at J, with 11 bases between the two ends. CDR3: CASSIQERTYEQYF. The CDR3 nucleotides are TGTGCCAGTAGTATTCAGGAAAGGACCTACGAGCAGTACTTC.

This chain joins TRBV18 and TRBJ1-1; TRBD1 might be the D (5 bases). V lost 6 bases and J lost 0, with 20 bases in between. Looked up from germline, CDR1 is KGHSH and CDR2 is LQKENI. The CDR3 length is 17 residues. CDR3 DNA sequence: TGTGCCAGCTCTCGTACGACAGAGACGGTGATGAACACTGAAGCTTTCTTT. Residues: CASSRTTETVMNTEAFF.

This clone was seen a single time. The CDR3 sequence: CSVEGESGVADTQYF. The CDR3, as DNA: TGCAGCGTTGAAGGGGAGAGCGGGGTGGCAGATACGCAGTATTTT. V gene TRBV29-1 combines with J gene TRBJ2-3, with 7 bases identical to TRBD2. The germline gives CDR1 SQVTM, CDR2 ANQGSEA. With 1 base clipped from V and 4 bases from J, the junction kept 8 bases outside the gene matches. The CDR3 is 15 residues long.

The rearrangement uses TRBV30 and TRBJ2-5; no clear D. Between the trimmed V and J ends, which lost 2 bases and 0 bases, there was a span of 7 bases. The germline gives CDR1 GTSNPN, CDR2 SVGIG (reference sequence). This CDR3 has 13 residues. The CDR3 sequence: CAWSLYYQETQYF. The CDR3 nucleotides are TGTGCCTGGAGTTTATACTACCAAGAGACCCAGTACTTC.

The chain joins TRBV6-5 to TRBJ1-2, with D unclear. CDR3 length: 12 residues. V gave up 7 bases and J gave up 4 bases, with 10 bases separating them. From germline, CDR1 is MNHEY and CDR2 SVGAGI. The CDR3, as DNA: TGTGCCAGCACAGTACCCGGCTATGGCTACACCTTC. Protein: CASTVPGYGYTF.

The chain combines TRBV18 with TRBJ2-3, with no clear D. This CDR3 is 12 amino acids long. Trimming shortened V by 6 bases and J by 6 bases, and 10 bases separated the two germline ends. CDR1 KGHSH and CDR2 LQKENI come from the germline V gene. The CDR3 sequence: CASSRPEDTQYF. The CDR3 bases are TGTGCCAGCTCGCGGCCGGAGGATACGCAGTATTTT.

The rearrangement links TRBV27 to TRBJ1-2, with a weak D call TRBD1 (6 bases). V was trimmed by 5 bases and J by 1 base, leaving 14 bases between them. From germline, CDR1 is MNHEY and CDR2 SMNVEV (reference sequence). CDR3 length: 15 amino acids. CDR3 sequence (DNA): TGTGCCAGCAGTCCTCGACAGGAGATTAACTATGGCTACACCTTC. It translates to CASSPRQEINYGYTF.

The genes are TRBV7-2 and TRBJ1-5; perhaps TRBD1 as D (6 bases). V lost 2 bases and J 4 bases, leaving 15 bases between the germline ends. CDR3 length equals 16 residues. CDR1 and CDR2 (germline): SGHTA, FQGNSA. Here the CDR3 reads CASSLNDAGANQPQHF. As DNA, the CDR3 is TGTGCCAGCAGCTTAAATGATGCAGGGGCGAATCAGCCCCAGCATTTT.

The sample holds a few counts of this clone. V is TRBV7-2 and J is TRBJ1-1, with D possibly matching TRBD1 (5 bases). Per the germline V gene, CDR1 is SGHTA and CDR2 is FQGNSA. V was clipped by 3 bases and J by 8 bases, with 10 bases between them. The CDR3 length is 12 residues. The CDR3 loop is CASSFGGVEAFF. For the CDR3, the DNA is TGTGCCAGCAGCTTTGGGGGAGTGGAAGCTTTCTTT. The entire variable domain, with the rest obtained from reference TRBV7-2 and TRBJ1-1, is as follows: GAGVSQSPSNKVTEKGKDVELRCDPISGHTALYWYRQSLGQGLEFLIYFQGNSAPDKSGLPSDRFSAERTGGSVSTLTIQRTQQEDSAVYLCASSFGGVEAFFGQGTRLTVV.

V and J are TRBV5-1 and TRBJ1-1; perhaps TRBD1 as D (6 bases). Germline V gene sequence: CDR1 SGHRS, CDR2 YFSETQ. The V gene lost 4 bases and the J gene lost 4 bases, with 17 bases spanning the gap. The CDR3 totals 15 residues. This CDR3 reads CASSPYRQDGTEAFF. DNA for the CDR3: TGCGCCAGCAGCCCCTACCGACAGGACGGCACTGAAGCTTTCTTT.

V gene TRBV5-4 combines with J gene TRBJ1-2; weak D call: TRBD1 (5 bases). The V and J ends lost 5 bases and 4 bases respectively, with 21 bases between them. CDR1 is SGHNT and CDR2 is YYREEE in the germline V gene (reference sequence). This CDR3 comprises 16 residues. The CDR3 region has the DNA TGTGCCAGCAGGGACGATGAGTGGGGGGTGATCTATGGCTACACCTTC. Translating gives CASRDDEWGVIYGYTF. Using reference TRBV5-4 and TRBJ1-2 for the parts outside the CDR3, the full variable domain is ETGVTQSPTHLIKTRGQQVTLRCSSQSGHNTVSWYQQALGQGPQFIFQYYREEENGRGNFPPRFSGLQFPNYSSELNVNALELDDSALYLCASRDDEWGVIYGYTFGSGTRLTVV.